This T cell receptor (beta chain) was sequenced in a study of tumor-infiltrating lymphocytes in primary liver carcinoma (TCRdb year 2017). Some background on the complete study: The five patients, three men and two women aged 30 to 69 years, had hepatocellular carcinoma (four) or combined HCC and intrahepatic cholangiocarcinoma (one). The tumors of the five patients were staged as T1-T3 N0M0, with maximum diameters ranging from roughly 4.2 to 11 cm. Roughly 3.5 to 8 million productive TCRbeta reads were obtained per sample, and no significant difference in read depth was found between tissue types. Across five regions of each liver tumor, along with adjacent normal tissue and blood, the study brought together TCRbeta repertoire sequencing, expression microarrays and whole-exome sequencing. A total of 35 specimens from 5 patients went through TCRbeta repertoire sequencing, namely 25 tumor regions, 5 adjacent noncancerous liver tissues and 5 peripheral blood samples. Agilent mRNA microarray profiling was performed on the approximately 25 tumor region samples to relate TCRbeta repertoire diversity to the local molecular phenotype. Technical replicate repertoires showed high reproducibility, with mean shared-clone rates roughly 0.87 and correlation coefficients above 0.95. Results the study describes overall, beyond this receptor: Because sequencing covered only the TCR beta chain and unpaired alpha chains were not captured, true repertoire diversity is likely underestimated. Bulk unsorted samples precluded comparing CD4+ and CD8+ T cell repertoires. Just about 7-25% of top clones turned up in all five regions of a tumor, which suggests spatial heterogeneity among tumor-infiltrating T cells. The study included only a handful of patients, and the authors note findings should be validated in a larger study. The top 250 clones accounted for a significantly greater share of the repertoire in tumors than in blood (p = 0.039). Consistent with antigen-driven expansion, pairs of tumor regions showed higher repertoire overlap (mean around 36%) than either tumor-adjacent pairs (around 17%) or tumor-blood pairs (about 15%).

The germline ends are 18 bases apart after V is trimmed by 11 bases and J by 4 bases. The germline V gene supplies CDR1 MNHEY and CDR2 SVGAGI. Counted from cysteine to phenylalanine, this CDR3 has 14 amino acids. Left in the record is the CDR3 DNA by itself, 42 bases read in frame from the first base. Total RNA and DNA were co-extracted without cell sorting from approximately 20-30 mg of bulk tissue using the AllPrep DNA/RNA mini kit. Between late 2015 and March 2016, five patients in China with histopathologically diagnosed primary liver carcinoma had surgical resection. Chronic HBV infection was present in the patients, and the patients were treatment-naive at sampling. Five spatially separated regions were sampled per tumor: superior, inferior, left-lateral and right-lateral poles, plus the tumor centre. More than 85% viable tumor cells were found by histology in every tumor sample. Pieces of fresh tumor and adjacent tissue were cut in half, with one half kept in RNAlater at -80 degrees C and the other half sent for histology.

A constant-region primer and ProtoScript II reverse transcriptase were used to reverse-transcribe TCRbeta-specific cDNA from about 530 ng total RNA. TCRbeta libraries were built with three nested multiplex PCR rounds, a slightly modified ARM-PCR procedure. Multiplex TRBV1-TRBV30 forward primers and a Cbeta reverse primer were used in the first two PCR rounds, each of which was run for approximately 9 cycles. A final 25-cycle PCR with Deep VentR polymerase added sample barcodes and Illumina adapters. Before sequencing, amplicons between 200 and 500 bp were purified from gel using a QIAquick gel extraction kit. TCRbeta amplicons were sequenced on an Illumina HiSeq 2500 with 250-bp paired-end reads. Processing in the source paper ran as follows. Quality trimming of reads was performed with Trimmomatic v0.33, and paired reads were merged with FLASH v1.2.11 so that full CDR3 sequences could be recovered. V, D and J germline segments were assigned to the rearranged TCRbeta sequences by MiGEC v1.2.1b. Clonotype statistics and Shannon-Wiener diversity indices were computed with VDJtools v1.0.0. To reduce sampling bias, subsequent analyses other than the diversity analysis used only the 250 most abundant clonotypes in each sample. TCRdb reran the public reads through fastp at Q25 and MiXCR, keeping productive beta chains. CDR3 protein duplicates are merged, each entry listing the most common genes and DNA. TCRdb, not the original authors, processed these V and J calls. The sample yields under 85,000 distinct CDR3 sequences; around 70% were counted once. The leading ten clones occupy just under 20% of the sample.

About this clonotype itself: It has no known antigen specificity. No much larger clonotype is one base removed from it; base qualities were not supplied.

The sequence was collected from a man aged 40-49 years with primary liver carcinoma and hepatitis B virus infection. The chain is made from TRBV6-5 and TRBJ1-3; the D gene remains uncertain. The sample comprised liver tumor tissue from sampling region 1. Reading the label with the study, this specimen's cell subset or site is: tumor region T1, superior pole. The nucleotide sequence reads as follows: TGTGCCGGCGGACTAATGGCGGCAGGAAACACCATATATTTT. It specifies CAGGLMAAGNTIYF.